The following is a TCR beta chain sequence with its context. Noted time point: before trial treatment. Germline V CDR1 and CDR2: ENHRY, SYGVKD. There are 12 residues in the CDR3. This specimen belongs to a study of low-dose radiotherapy and immunotherapy resistance in tumors. Across the study: Patients of Cohort 1 had 0.5 Gy fractions every 2 weeks, which summed to 6.5 Gy. Each fraction given to Cohort 2 every two weeks delivered 1 Gy, and the total reached 13 Gy over 26 weeks. Aspirin 300 mg was given orally each day for four cycles from cycle 1 day 1.

First-strand cDNA used TRAV- and TRBV-specific primers, covering alpha and beta chains. Using a constant-region primer together with a V-primer adapter, TCRs were subjected to roughly 20 PCR cycles of amplification. TCRdb reprocessed the reads with MiXCR, giving one entry per CDR3 protein. Of tens of thousands of distinct CDR3 sequences in the sample, roughly a sixth were seen once. The sample was PBMCs, taken before treatment. V is TRBV10-3 and J is TRBJ1-4; TRBD1 agrees at 7 bases. The TCR originated in a male donor with prostate cancer. The CDR3 sequence: CAGTVLHEKLFF. CDR3 nucleotide sequence: TGTGCTGGGACAGTCTTACATGAAAAACTGTTTTTT.